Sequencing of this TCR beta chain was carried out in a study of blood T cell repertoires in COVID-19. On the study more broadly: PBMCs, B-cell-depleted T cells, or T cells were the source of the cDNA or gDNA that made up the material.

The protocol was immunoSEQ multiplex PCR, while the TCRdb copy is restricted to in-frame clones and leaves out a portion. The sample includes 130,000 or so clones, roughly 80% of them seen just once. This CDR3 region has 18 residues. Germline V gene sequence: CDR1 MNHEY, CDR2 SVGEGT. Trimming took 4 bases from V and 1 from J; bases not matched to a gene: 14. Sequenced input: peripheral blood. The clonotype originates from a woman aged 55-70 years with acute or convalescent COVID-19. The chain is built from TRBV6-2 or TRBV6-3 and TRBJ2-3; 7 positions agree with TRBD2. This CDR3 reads CASSFRGVGEVRTDTQYF. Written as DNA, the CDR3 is TGTGCCAGCAGTTTTCGGGGGGTAGGTGAGGTACGCACAGATACGCAGTATTTT.